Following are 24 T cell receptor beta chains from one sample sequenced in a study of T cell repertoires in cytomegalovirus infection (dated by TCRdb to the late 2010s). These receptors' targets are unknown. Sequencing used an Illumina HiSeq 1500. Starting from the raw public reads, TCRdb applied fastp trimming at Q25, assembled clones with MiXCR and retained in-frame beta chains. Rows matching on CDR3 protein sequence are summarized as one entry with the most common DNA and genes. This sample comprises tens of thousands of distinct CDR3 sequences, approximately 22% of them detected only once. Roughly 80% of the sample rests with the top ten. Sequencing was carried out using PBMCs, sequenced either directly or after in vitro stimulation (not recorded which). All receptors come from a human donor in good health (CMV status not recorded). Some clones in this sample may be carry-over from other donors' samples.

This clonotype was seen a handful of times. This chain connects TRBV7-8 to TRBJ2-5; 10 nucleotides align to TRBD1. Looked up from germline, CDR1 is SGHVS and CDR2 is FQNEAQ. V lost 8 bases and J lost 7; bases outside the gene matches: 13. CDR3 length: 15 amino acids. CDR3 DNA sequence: TGTGCCAGCGGAGAACGGGACAGGGGCGCGCGGACCCAGTACTTC. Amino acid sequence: CASGERDRGARTQYF.

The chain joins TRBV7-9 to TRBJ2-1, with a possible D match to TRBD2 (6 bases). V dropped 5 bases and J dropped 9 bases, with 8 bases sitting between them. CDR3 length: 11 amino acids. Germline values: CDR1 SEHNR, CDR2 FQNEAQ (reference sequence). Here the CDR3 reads CASSRGSEQFF. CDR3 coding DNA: TGTGCCAGCAGCCGGGGGTCTGAGCAGTTCTTC.

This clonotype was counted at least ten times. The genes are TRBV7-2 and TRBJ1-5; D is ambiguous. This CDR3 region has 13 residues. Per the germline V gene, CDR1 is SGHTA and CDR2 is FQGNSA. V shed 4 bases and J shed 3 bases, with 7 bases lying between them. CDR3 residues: CASSSQHNQPQHF. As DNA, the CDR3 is TGTGCCAGCAGCTCACAGCACAATCAGCCCCAGCATTTT.

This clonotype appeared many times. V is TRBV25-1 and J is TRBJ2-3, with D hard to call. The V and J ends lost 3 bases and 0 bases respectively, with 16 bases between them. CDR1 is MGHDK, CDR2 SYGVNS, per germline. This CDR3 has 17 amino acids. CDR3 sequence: CASSDPPVGTSTDTQYF. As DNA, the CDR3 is TGTGCCAGCAGTGATCCCCCAGTGGGTACAAGCACAGATACGCAGTATTTT.

In DNA, the CDR3 is TGTGCCTGGAGTCTCAGGGGCCTCACCGGGGAGCTGTTTTTT. It codes for CAWSLRGLTGELFF. The chain carries TRBV30 and TRBJ2-2; maybe TRBD1 (6 bases). V lost 2 bases, J lost 4 bases, and 11 bases lay in between. Per the germline V gene, CDR1 is GTSNPN and CDR2 is SVGIG (reference sequence). This CDR3 is built from 14 residues.

Here the CDR3 DNA reads TGTGCCAGCAGCTCCGTGGCAGCCAACACAGATACGCAGTATTTT. This translates into CASSSVAANTDTQYF. The V and J genes are TRBV28 and TRBJ2-3; unclear D gene. The germline V and J ends were trimmed by 6 bases and 2 bases, with 15 bases remaining between them. CDR1 MDHEN and CDR2 SYDVKM come from the germline V gene. The CDR3 sequence is 15 residues long.

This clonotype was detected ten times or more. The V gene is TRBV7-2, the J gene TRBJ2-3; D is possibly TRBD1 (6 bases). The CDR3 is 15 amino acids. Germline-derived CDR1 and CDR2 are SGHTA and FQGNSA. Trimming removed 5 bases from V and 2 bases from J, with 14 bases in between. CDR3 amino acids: CASSLLGGTTDTQYF. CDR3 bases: TGTGCCAGCAGCCTGTTAGGGGGAACCACAGATACGCAGTATTTT.

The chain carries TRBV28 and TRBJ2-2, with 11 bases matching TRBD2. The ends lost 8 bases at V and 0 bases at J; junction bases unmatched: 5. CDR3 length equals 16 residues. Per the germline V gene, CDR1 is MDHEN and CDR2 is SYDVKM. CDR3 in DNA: TGTGCCAGCGGGGGGACTAGCGGCACGAACACCGGGGAGCTGTTTTTT. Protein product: CASGGTSGTNTGELFF.

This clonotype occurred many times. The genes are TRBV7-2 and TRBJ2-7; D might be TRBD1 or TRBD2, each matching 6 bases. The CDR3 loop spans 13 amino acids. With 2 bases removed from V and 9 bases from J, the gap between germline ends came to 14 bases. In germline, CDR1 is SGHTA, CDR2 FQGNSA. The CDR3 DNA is TGTGCCAGCAGCTTATACAAGGGGGGTGTGCAGTACGTC. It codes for CASSLYKGGVQYV.

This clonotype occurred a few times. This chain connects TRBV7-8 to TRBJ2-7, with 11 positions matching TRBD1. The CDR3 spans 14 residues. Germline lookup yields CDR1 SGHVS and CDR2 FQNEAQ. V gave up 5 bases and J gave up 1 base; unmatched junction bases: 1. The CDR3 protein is CASSGDRGSYEQYV. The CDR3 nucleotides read TGTGCCAGCAGCGGGGACAGGGGGTCCTACGAGCAGTACGTC.

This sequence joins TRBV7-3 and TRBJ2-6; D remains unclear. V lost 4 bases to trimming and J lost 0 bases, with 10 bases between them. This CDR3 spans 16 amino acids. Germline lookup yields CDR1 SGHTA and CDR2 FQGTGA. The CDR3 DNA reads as TGTGCCAGCAGCTCCTTATCAGGCTCTGGGGCCAACGTCCTGACTTTC. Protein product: CASSSLSGSGANVLTF.

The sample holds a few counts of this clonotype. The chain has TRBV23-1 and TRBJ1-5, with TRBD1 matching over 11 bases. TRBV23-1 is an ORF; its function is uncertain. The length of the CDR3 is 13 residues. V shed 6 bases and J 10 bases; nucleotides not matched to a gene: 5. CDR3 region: CASSRDRGTPQHF. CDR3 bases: TGCGCCAGCAGCCGGGACAGGGGGACTCCCCAGCATTTT.

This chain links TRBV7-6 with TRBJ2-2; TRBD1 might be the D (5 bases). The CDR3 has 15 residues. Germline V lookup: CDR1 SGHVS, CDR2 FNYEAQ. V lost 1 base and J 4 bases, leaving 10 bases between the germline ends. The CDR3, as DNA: TGTGCCAGCAGCTTAGAGGGGTCCCGCACCGGGGAGCTGTTTTTT. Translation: CASSLEGSRTGELFF.

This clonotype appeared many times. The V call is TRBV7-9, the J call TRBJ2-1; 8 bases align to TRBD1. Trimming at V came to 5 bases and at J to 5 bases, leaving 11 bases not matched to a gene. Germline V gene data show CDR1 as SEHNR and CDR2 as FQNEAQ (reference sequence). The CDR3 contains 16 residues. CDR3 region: CASSPNHRGYDNEQFF. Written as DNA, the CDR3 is TGTGCCAGCAGCCCCAATCACAGGGGGTACGACAATGAGCAGTTCTTC.

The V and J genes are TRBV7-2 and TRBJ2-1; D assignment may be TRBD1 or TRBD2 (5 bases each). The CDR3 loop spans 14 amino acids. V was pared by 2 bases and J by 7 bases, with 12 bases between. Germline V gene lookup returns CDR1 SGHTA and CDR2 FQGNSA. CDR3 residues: CASSLYRWGNEQFF. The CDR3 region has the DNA TGTGCCAGCAGCTTATATCGGTGGGGGAATGAGCAGTTCTTC.

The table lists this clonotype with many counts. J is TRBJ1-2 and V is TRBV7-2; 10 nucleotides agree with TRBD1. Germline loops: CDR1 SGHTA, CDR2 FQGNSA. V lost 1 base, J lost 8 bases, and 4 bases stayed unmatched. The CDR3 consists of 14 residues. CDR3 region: CASSLGGQGGGYTF. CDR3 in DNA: TGTGCCAGCAGCTTAGGAGGACAGGGGGGAGGCTACACCTTC.

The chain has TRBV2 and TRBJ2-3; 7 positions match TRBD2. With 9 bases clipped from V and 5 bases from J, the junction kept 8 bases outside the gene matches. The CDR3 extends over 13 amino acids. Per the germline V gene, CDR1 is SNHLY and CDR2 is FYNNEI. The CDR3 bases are TGTGCCAGGAGGCGGGAGTGGCAAGATACGCAGTATTTT. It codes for CARRREWQDTQYF.

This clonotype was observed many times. CDR3 sequence: CASSLGTGEGGYTF. The CDR3 DNA reads TGTGCCAGCAGCCTCGGGACAGGGGAAGGAGGCTACACCTTC. The V and J genes are TRBV7-2 and TRBJ1-2, with 10 bases matching TRBD1. The CDR3 is made up of 14 amino acids. Losses at the gene ends were 5 bases for V and 8 bases for J; bases not matched to a gene: 8. Germline CDR1 is SGHTA and CDR2 is FQGNSA. The variable domain in full, completed from reference TRBV7-2 and TRBJ1-2, reads GAGVSQSPSNKVTEKGKDVELRCDPISGHTALYWYRQSLGQGLEFLIYFQGNSAPDKSGLPSDRFSAERTGGSVSTLTIQRTQQEDSAVYLCASSLGTGEGGYTFGSGTRLTVV.

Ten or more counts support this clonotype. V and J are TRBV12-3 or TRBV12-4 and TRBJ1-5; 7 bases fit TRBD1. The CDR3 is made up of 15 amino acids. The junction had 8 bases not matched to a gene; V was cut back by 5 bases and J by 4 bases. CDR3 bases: TGTGCCAGCAGTCCCTACCCGGGACAGAATCAGCCCCAGCATTTT. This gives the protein CASSPYPGQNQPQHF.

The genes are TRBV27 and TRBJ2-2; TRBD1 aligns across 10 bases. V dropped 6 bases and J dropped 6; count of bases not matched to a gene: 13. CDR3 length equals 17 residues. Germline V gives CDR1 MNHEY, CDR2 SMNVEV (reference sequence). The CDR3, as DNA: TGTGCCAGCAGCCGCCCCCCTGTGACAGGGGGCCCCGGGGAGCTGTTTTTT. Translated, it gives CASSRPPVTGGPGELFF.

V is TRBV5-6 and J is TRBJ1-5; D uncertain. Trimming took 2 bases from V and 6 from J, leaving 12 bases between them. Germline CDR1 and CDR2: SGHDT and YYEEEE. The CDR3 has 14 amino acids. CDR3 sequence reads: CASSLGRYSQPQHF. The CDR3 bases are TGTGCCAGCAGCTTAGGTAGATATAGTCAGCCCCAGCATTTT.

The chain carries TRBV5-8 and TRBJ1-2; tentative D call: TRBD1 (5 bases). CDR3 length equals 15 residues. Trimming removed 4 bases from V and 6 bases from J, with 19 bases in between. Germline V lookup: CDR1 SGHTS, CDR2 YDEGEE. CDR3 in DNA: TGTGCCAGCAGCAAGCCCGGGACGGCCCTTAATGGCTACACCTTC. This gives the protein CASSKPGTALNGYTF. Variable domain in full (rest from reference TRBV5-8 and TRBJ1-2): EAGVTQSPTHLIKTRGQQATLRCSPISGHTSVYWYQQALGLGLQFLLWYDEGEERNRGNFPPRFSGRQFPNYSSELNVNALELEDSALYLCASSKPGTALNGYTFGSGTRLTVV.

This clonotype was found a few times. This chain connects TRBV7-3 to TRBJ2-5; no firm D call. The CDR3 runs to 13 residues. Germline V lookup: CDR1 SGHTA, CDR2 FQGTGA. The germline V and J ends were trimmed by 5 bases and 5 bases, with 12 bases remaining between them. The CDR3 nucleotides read TGTGCCAGCAGCCCCCGGGTCGGGGAGACCCAGTACTTC. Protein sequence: CASSPRVGETQYF.

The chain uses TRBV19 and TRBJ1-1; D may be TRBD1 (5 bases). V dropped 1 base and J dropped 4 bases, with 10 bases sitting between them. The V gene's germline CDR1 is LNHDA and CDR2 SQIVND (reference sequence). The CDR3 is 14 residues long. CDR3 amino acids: CASSIGDQGTEAFF. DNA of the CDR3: TGTGCCAGTAGTATAGGGGACCAGGGCACTGAAGCTTTCTTT.